The rows below give T cell receptor beta chains drawn from one sample of a study of CD8 T cells in Susac syndrome. Each CDR3 protein gets one entry after TCRdb re-called the immunoSEQ multiplex PCR reads with MiXCR. The data hold about 110,000 distinct CDR3 sequences, with approximately 93% observed a single time. The sample was CD8+ T cells from PBMCs. The receptors were sampled from a human donor with Susac syndrome. The CDR3 runs from the conserved cysteine through the conserved F or W.

v_gene	j_gene	CDR3aa
TRBV20-1	TRBJ1-1	CSASETDTNEAFF
TRBV7-9	TRBJ1-6	CASSPPGSLPLHF
TRBV28	TRBJ1-1	CASSDRHEAFF
TRBV9	TRBJ1-1	CASSATGGRTEAFF
TRBV27	TRBJ2-7	CASSPTTGSYEQYF
TRBV18	TRBJ1-3	CASSPGRGSGNTIYF
TRBV9	TRBJ1-6	CASSGQGAGSPLHF
TRBV11-2	TRBJ2-3	CASSRDNTQYF
TRBV20-1	TRBJ1-4	CSARDVGINEKLFF
TRBV14	TRBJ2-1	CASSQAGRGDDEQFF
TRBV3-1	TRBJ2-7	CASSAELVTGYEQYF
TRBV9	TRBJ1-5	CASSVGGTNQPQHF
TRBV5-6	TRBJ2-7	CASSPEWDRAYEQYF
TRBV20-1	TRBJ2-7	CSAGGPSLNEQYF
TRBV19	TRBJ2-1	CASRSGQSYNEQFF
TRBV6-6	TRBJ2-1	CASSYSNPGYEQFF
TRBV29-1	TRBJ1-2	CSVYVPGVNYGYTF
TRBV7-9	TRBJ2-2	CASSLEVPDTGELFF
TRBV20-1	TRBJ2-1	CSARDIRLAGGHEQFF
TRBV9	TRBJ1-1	CASSVSGGPNTEAFF
TRBV29-1	TRBJ2-2	CSVQGDKNTGELFF
TRBV6-1	TRBJ2-3	CASSKTGDLRTDTQYF
TRBV9	TRBJ2-2	CASATTNTGELFF
TRBV15	TRBJ1-2	CATSPDRGPNYGYTF
TRBV15	TRBJ2-7	CATSRDRQTYEQYF
TRBV20-1	TRBJ2-1	CSAPSGGMGEQFF
TRBV20-1	TRBJ2-7	CSARTPRLEQYF
TRBV7-6	TRBJ2-7	CASSLEGTEAYEQYF
TRBV3-1	TRBJ2-1	CASSWDNEQFF
TRBV3-1	TRBJ2-5	CASSQEMYSRGAETQYF
TRBV2	TRBJ2-3	CASSDRDTQYF
TRBV5-4	TRBJ2-2	CASSLKSGELFF
TRBV6-5	TRBJ2-1	CASSYGSRGVYNEQFF
TRBV9	TRBJ2-7	CASSVDGGNSYEQYF
TRBV4-1	TRBJ2-7	CASSPTPGQGIHEQYF
TRBV27	TRBJ2-1	CASGETGGTNNEQFF
TRBV7-9	TRBJ1-2	CASSQNRGYGYTF
TRBV12-3/TRBV12-4	TRBJ2-3	CASTWTGADTQYF
TRBV4-1	TRBJ2-7	CASRETGANSYEQYF
TRBV2	TRBJ2-7	CASSDTSGLYEQYF
TRBV6-2/TRBV6-3	TRBJ2-1	CASSNHPRALYNEQFF
TRBV7-9	TRBJ2-1	CASSRARGNEQFF